This T cell receptor beta chain was sequenced in a study of T cell repertoires in cytomegalovirus infection. Study-wide context: Matching HLA type, along with CMV infection, was indicated by public TCR beta signatures. Notes on the study in general: Carriage of CMV together with the relevant HLA was identifiable through cumulative public TCR beta family frequency. What dominated the ex vivo response were HLA-C-restricted CMV-specific TCR beta clonotypes.

A note on this clonotype: As yet, its antigen is unknown.

TCRdb ran MiXCR on the reads and lists one entry per CDR3 protein. This sample yields 550,000 to 850,000 distinct CDR3 sequences, of which around 32% are seen a single time; 15% to 20% belongs to the top ten. This CDR3 is 18 amino acids long. The V gene lost 5 bases and the J gene lost 1 base, with 21 bases spanning the gap. Germline assignment: CDR1 SEHNR and CDR2 FQNEAQ (reference sequence). Sequences were derived from cultured PBMCs, sampled from culture after CMV antigen stimulation. V is TRBV7-9 and J is TRBJ2-1, with D perhaps TRBD1 or TRBD2 (6 bases each). The source of this sequence is a human donor in good health (CMV status not recorded). Some clones in this sample may be carry-over from other donors' samples. The CDR3 DNA sequence: TGTGCCAGCAGCCCGAACTCGACAGGAGGGCTTTCCTACAATGAGCAGTTCTTC. Translating it yields CASSPNSTGGLSYNEQFF.